The clone carrying this T cell receptor (beta chain) turned up a few times. The data were obtained in a study of blood T cell repertoires in COVID-19. Across the whole study: COVID-19 samples collected from the United States, Italy and Spain covered acute and convalescent phases. T cells, B-cell-depleted T cells, or PBMCs provided the cDNA or gDNA that served as material.

This CDR3 region has 14 residues. Between the trimmed V and J ends, which lost 3 bases and 10 bases, there was a span of 17 bases. Germline V CDR1 and CDR2: SGHDT, YYEEEE. Original analysis: Researchers report that nucleated cell counts were estimated from reference gene primer amplification. Repertoires were generated with immunoSEQ multiplex PCR, while TCRdb's copy carries only in-frame clones and drops some. That table gives V, J and clone size, and the DNA gave D and trimming. Among about 230,000 clones listed, 75% to 90% were seen once. The chain joins TRBV5-6 to TRBJ2-1; a possible D gene is TRBD1 (6 bases). Specimen: peripheral blood. The TCR originated in a middle-aged man with acute or convalescent COVID-19. CDR3 sequence (DNA): TGTGCCAGCAGCTCTAACCTCCTGGGACAAGAGCAGTTCTTC. Protein product: CASSSNLLGQEQFF. Complete variable domain (other parts from reference TRBV5-6 and TRBJ2-1): DAGVTQSPTHLIKTRGQQVTLRCSPKSGHDTVSWYQQALGQGPQFIFQYYEEEERQRGNFPDRFSGHQFPNYSSELNVNALLLGDSALYLCASSSNLLGQEQFFGPGTRLTVL.